This TCR beta chain comes out of a study of T cell repertoires in cytomegalovirus infection. This clonotype appeared many times. TCRdb used MiXCR to reprocess the reads, holding one entry per CDR3 protein. The sample shows about 530,000 distinct CDR3 sequences, roughly 29% of them seen only once. Germline V gene lookup returns CDR1 SGHTA and CDR2 FQGNSA. V dropped 3 bases and J dropped 2 bases, with 11 bases sitting between them. The CDR3 spans 15 residues. The rearrangement joins TRBV7-2 to TRBJ1-5; perhaps TRBD1 as D (5 bases). The receptor comes from a human donor in good health (CMV status not recorded). Some clones in this sample may be carry-over from other donors' samples. Sequenced material: PBMCs. CDR3 DNA: TGTGCCAGCAGCTTGCAACCACAGGGCAATCAGCCCCAGCATTTT. Encoded protein: CASSLQPQGNQPQHF.